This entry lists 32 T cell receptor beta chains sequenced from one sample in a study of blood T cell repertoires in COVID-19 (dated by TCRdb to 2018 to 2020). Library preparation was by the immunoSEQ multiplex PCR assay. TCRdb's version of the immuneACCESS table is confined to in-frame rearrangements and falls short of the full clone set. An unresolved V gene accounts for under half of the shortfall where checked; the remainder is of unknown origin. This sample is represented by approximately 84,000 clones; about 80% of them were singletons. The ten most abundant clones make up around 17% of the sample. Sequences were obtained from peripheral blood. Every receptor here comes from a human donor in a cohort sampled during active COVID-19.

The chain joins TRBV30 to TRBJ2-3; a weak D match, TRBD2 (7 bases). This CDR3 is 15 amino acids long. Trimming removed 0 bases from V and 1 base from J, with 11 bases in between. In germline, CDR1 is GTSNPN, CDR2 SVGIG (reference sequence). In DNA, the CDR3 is TGTGCCTGGAGTGTAGGGGGGGGCGGCACAGATACGCAGTATTTT. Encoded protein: CAWSVGGGGTDTQYF.

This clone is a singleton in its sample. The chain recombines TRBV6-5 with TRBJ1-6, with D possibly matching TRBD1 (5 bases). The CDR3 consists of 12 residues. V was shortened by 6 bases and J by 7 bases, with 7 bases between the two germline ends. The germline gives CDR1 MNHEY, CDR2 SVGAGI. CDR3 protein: CASRAGNSPLHF. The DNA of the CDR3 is TGTGCCAGCAGGGCAGGGAATTCACCCCTCCACTTT.

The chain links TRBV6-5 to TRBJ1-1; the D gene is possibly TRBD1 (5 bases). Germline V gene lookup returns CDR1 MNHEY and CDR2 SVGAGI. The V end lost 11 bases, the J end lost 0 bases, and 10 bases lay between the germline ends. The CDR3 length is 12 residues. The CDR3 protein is CASRGVNTEAFF. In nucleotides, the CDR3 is TGTGCCTCCCGGGGGGTGAACACTGAAGCTTTCTTT.

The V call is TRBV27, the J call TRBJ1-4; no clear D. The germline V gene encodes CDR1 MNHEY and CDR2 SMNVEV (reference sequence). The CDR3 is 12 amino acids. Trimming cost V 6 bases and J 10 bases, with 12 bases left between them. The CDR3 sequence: CASRRSRGKLFF. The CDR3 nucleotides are TGTGCCAGCAGACGTTCTCGGGGAAAACTGTTTTTT.

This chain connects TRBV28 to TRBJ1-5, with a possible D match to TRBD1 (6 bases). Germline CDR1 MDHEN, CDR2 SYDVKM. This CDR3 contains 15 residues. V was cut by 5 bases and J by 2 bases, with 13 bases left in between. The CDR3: CASSPDRNRNQPQHF. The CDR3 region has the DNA TGTGCCAGCAGTCCGGACAGAAACCGCAATCAGCCCCAGCATTTT.

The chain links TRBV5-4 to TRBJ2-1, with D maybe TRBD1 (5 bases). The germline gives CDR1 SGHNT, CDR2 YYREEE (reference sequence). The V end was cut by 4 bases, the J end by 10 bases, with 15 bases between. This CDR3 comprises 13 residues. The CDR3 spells CASSPVGAAEQFF. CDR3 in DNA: TGTGCCAGCAGCCCGGTAGGGGCGGCGGAGCAGTTCTTC.

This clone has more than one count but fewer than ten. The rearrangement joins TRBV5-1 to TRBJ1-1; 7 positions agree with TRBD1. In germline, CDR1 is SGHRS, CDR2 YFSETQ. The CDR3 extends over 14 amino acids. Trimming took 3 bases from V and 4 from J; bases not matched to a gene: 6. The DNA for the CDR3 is TGCGCCAGCAGCTCCGGACAGGCCAGCACTGAAGCTTTCTTT. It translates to CASSSGQASTEAFF.

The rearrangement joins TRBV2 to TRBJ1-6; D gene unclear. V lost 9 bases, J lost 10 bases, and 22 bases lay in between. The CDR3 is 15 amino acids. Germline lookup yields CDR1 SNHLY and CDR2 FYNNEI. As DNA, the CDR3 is TGTGCCAGTACCCCGGTTTCCCGAGAACGGTCACCCCTCCACTTT. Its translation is CASTPVSRERSPLHF.

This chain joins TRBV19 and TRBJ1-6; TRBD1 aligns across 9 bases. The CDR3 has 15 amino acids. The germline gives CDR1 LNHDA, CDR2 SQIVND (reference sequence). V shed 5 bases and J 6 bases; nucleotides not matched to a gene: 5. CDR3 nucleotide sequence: TGTGCCAGTAGTCCCCCGGGACAGGGTAATTCACCCCTCCACTTT. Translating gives CASSPPGQGNSPLHF.

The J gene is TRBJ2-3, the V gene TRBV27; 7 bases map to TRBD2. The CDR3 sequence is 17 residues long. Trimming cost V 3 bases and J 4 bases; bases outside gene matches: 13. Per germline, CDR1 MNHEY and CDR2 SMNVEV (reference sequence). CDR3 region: CASSLRLASLGADTQYF. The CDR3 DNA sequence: TGTGCCAGCAGTTTGAGACTAGCCTCCTTGGGGGCAGATACGCAGTATTTT.

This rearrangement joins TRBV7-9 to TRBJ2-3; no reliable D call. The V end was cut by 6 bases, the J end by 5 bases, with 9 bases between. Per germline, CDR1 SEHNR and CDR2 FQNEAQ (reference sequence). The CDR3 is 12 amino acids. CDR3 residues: CASSPIGDTQYF. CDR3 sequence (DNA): TGTGCCAGCAGTCCCATCGGAGATACGCAGTATTTT. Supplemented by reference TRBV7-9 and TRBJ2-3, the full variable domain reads DTGVSQNPRHKITKRGQNVTFRCDPISEHNRLYWYRQTLGQGPEFLTYFQNEAQLEKSRLLSDRFSAERPKGSFSTLEIQRTEQGDSAMYLCASSPIGDTQYFGPGTRLTVL.

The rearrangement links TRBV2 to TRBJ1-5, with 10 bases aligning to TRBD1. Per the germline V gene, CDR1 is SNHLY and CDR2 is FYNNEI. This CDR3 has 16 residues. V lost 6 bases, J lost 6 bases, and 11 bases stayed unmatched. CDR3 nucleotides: TGTGCCAGCAGGGGACAGGGGTGGGCGAATAGTCAGCCCCAGCATTTT. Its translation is CASRGQGWANSQPQHF.

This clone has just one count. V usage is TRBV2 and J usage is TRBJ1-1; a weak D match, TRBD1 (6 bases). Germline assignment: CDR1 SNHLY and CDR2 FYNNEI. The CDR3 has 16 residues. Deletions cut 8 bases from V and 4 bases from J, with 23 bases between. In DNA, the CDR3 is TGTGCCAGCCGATTGACAGGTCGAGTGAGGGGCACTGAAGCTTTCTTT. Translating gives CASRLTGRVRGTEAFF.

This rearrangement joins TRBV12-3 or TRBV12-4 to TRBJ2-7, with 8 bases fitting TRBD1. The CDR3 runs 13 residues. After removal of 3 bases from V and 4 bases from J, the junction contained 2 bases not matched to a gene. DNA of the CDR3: TGTGCCAGCAGTTTGAGACAGGGGTACGAGCAGTACTTC. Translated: CASSLRQGYEQYF.

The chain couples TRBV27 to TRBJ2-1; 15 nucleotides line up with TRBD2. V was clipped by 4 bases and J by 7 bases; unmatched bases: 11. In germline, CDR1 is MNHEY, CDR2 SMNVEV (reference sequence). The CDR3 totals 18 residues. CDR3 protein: CASSSRTSGRVLLNEQFF. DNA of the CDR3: TGTGCCAGCAGTTCCCGGACTAGCGGGAGGGTCCTACTTAATGAGCAGTTCTTC.

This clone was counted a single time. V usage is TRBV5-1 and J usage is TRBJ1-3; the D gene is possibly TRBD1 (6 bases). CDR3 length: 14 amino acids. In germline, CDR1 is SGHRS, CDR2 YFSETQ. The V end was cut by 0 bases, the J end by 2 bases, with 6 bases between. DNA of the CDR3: TGCGCCAGCAGCTTGGACAGGGCTGGAAACACCATATATTTT. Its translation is CASSLDRAGNTIYF.

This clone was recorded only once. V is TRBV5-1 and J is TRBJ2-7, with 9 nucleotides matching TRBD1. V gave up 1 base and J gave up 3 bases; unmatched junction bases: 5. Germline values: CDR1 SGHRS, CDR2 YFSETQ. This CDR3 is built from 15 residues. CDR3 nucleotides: TGCGCCAGCAGCTTGACAGGGGGCCAGATCTACGAGCAGTACTTC. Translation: CASSLTGGQIYEQYF.

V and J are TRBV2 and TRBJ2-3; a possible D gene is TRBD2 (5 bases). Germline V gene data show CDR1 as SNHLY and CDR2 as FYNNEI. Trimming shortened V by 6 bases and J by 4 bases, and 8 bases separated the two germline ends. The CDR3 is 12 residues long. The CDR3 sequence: CASRRASDTQYF. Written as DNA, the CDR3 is TGTGCCAGCAGGCGGGCGTCAGATACGCAGTATTTT.

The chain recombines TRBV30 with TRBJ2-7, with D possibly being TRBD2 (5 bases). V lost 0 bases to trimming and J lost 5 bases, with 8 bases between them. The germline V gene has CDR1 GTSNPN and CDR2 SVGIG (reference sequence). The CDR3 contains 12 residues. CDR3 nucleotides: TGTGCCTGGAGTGTTTCGGGGAACGAGCAGTACTTC. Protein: CAWSVSGNEQYF.

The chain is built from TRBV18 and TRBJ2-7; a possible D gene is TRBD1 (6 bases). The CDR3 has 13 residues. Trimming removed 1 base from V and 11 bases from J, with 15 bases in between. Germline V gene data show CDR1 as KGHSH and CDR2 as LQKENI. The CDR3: CASSPRQGGEEYF. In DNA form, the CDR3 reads TGTGCCAGCTCACCACGCCAAGGGGGAGAGGAGTACTTC.

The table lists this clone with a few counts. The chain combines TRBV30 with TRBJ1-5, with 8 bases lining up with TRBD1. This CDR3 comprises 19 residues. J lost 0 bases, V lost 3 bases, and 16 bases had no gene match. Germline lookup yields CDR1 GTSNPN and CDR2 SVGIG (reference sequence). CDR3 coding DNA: TGTGCCTGGAGCCTACCACGGGACAGGTTCACTTATAGCAATCAGCCCCAGCATTTT. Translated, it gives CAWSLPRDRFTYSNQPQHF.

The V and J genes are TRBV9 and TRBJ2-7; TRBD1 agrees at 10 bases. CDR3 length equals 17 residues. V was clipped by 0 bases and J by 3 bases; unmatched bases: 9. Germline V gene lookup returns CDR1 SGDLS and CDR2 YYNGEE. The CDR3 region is CASSVVVSGTGVYEQYF. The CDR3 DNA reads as TGTGCCAGCAGCGTAGTAGTCTCCGGGACAGGGGTCTACGAGCAGTACTTC.

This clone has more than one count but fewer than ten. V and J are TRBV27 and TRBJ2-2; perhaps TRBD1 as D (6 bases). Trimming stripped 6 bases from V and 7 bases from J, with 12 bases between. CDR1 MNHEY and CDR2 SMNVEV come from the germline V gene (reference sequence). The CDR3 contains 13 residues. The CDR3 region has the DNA TGTGCCAGCAGAACAGGGTTCGGCGGGGAGCTGTTTTTT. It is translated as CASRTGFGGELFF.

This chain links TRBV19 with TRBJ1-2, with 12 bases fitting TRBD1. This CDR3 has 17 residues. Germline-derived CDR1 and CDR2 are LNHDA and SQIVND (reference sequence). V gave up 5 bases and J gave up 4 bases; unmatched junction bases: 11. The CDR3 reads CASSHSRDRGLGYGYTF. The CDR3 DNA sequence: TGTGCCAGTAGTCACTCGAGGGACAGGGGGCTCGGCTATGGCTACACCTTC.

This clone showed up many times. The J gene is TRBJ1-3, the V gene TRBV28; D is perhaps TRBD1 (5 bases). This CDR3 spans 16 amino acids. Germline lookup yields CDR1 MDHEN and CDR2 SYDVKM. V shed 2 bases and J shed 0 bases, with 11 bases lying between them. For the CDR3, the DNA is TGTGCCAGCAGTTTACTCGGGGGGGGCTCTGGAAACACCATATATTTT. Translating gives CASSLLGGGSGNTIYF.

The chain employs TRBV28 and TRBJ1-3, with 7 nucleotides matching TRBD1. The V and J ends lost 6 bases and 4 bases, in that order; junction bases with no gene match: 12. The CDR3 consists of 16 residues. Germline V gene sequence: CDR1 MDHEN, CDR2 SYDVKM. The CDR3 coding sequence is TGTGCCAGCAGCCCGCAAGTAGGGGGCTACGGAAACACCATATATTTT. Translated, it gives CASSPQVGGYGNTIYF.

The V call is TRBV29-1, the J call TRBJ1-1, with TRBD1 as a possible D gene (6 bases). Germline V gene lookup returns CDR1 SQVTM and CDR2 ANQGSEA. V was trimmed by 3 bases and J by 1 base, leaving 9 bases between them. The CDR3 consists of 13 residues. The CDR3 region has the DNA TGCAGCGTTGATAGAGGGGGGAACACTGAAGCTTTCTTT. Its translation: CSVDRGGNTEAFF.

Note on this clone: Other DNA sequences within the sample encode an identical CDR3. CDR3 region: CASRGSGVLETQYF. In DNA form, the CDR3 reads TGCGCCAGCAGGGGTAGCGGGGTTTTAGAGACCCAGTACTTC. V is TRBV5-1 and J is TRBJ2-5, with 8 bases identical to TRBD2. CDR1 is SGHRS, CDR2 YFSETQ, per germline. Losses at the gene ends were 5 bases for V and 4 bases for J; bases not matched to a gene: 7. This CDR3 region has 14 residues. Filled out from reference TRBV5-1 and TRBJ2-5, the complete variable domain reads KAGVTQTPRYLIKTRGQQVTLSCSPISGHRSVSWYQQTPGQGLQFLFEYFSETQRNKGNFPGRFSGRQFSNSRSEMNVSTLELGDSALYLCASRGSGVLETQYFGPGTRLLVL.

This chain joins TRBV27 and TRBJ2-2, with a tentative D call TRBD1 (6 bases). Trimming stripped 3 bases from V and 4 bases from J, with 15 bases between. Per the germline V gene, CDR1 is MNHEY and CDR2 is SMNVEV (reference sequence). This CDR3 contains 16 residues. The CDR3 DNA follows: TGTGCCAGCAGTTTCCTCAGGGGTTCTCGCACCGGGGAGCTGTTTTTT. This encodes CASSFLRGSRTGELFF.

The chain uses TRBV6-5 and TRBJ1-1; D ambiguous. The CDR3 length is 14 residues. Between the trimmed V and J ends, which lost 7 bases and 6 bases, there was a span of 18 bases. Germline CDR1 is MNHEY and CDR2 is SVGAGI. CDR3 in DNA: TGTGCCAGCATCAAGGACGGAACGGGGTCTGAAGCTTTCTTT. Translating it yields CASIKDGTGSEAFF.

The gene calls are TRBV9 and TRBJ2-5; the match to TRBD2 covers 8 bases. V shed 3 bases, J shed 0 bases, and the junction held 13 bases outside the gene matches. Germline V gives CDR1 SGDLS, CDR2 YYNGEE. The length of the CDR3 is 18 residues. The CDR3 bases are TGTGCCAGCAGCGCCACAGGAATAGCGGGATGGTACCAAGAGACCCAGTACTTC. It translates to CASSATGIAGWYQETQYF. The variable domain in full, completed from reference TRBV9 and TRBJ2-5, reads DSGVTQTPKHLITATGQRVTLRCSPRSGDLSVYWYQQSLDQGLQFLIQYYNGEERAKGNILERFSAQQFPDLHSELNLSSLELGDSALYFCASSATGIAGWYQETQYFGPGTRLLVL.

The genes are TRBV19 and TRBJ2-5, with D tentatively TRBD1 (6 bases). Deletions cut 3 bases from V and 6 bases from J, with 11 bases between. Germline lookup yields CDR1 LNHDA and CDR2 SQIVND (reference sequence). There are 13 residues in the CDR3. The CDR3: CASSIEGVKTQYF. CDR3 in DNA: TGTGCCAGTAGTATCGAGGGGGTAAAGACCCAGTACTTC.